The clone carrying this T cell receptor beta chain was counted only a few times. As yet, its antigen is unknown. The diagnostic basis comprised clinical symptoms, serum thyroxine and TRAb, thyroid ultrasound and orbital computed tomography. This entry is derived from a study of T cells in Graves' hyperthyroidism and ophthalmopathy. The wider study: Before treatment of any kind, peripheral blood was taken at initial diagnosis. Study-wide points: Ophthalmopathy was told apart from stable hyperthyroidism by a 13 V-J model.

RNA transcripts served as the template for amplifying TCR beta CDR3 regions. The TCR CDR3 was amplified in a first-round RT-PCR using the HTBI primer set. A single record per CDR3 protein comes from TCRdb applying MiXCR to the multiplex PCR reads. The sample lists about 480,000 distinct CDR3 sequences, about 15% occurring once. Sequences were obtained from blood. This TCR derives from a woman younger than 30 with Graves' hyperthyroidism.

The CDR3 region has the DNA TGTGCCAGTACTCGGGGAAGCGACTATGGCTACACCTTC. Amino acid sequence: CASTRGSDYGYTF. The J gene is TRBJ1-2, the V gene TRBV6-1, with unresolved D. Trimming removed 9 bases at V and 3 bases at J, with 14 bases between. The CDR3 sequence is 13 residues long. The V gene's germline CDR1 is MNHNS and CDR2 SASEGT.